One and the same sample provided the 11 T cell receptor beta chains below, sequenced in a study of cytomegalovirus exposure and HLA in healthy donors. Produced via immunoSEQ multiplex PCR; TCRdb's table is partial and in-frame only. The profile shows roughly 150,000 clones, roughly 91% of them singletons. Sequenced material: PBMCs. These TCRs come from a woman aged 18 to 35 in good health and CMV-seropositive.

This sequence joins TRBV18 and TRBJ1-1; D is perhaps TRBD1 (6 bases). Deletions cut 2 bases from V and 0 bases from J, with 16 bases between. The CDR3 runs 17 residues. Looked up from germline, CDR1 is KGHSH and CDR2 is LQKENI. The CDR3 nucleotides read TGTGCCAGCTCACCATCGGGGGGCGTTCGTTTGAACACTGAAGCTTTCTTT. This gives the protein CASSPSGGVRLNTEAFF.

The chain has TRBV28 and TRBJ1-2; 7 bases are shared with TRBD1. CDR3 length: 15 residues. The germline V gene has CDR1 MDHEN and CDR2 SYDVKM. V was pared by 5 bases and J by 5 bases, with 11 bases of the junction left unmatched. The CDR3 spells CASSPRDSSAYGYTF. The CDR3 DNA is TGTGCCAGCAGTCCCAGGGACAGTTCCGCTTATGGCTACACCTTC.

J is TRBJ2-1 and V is TRBV6-5, with D tentatively TRBD1 (5 bases). V gave up 2 bases and J gave up 4 bases, with 15 bases separating them. Germline-derived CDR1 and CDR2 are MNHEY and SVGAGI. This CDR3 contains 16 residues. CDR3 region: CASSYDSVYGYNEQFF. CDR3 in DNA: TGTGCCAGCAGTTACGACAGTGTGTATGGGTACAATGAGCAGTTCTTC.

This chain links TRBV2 with TRBJ1-2; TRBD1 matches 10 bases. The ends lost 0 bases at V and 4 bases at J; junction bases unmatched: 5. The CDR3 totals 16 residues. CDR1 and CDR2 (germline): SNHLY, FYNNEI. The CDR3 region is CASSEASGQGLYGYTF. As DNA, the CDR3 is TGTGCCAGCAGTGAAGCCTCGGGACAGGGGCTCTATGGCTACACCTTC.

The chain links TRBV10-3 to TRBJ1-4, with D maybe TRBD1 (5 bases). CDR1 is ENHRY, CDR2 SYGVKD, per germline. With 5 bases removed from V and 0 bases from J, the gap between germline ends came to 7 bases. The CDR3 consists of 14 residues. CDR3 in amino acids: CAISSTATNEKLFF. Here the CDR3 DNA reads TGTGCCATCAGTTCGACAGCAACTAATGAAAAACTGTTTTTT.

The J gene is TRBJ2-3, the V gene TRBV27; 10 bases fit TRBD1. Germline-derived CDR1 and CDR2 are MNHEY and SMNVEV (reference sequence). Unmatched junction bases numbered 7, after V lost 6 bases and J lost 13 bases. This CDR3 has 12 residues. The CDR3 DNA reads as TGTGCCAGCAGAGACAGGGGGCCCGGCGAGTATTTT. It translates to CASRDRGPGEYF.

J is TRBJ1-1 and V is TRBV5-1, with D perhaps TRBD1 (6 bases). Trimming removed 5 bases from V and 4 bases from J, with 15 bases in between. Per germline, CDR1 SGHRS and CDR2 YFSETQ. This CDR3 has 14 amino acids. In DNA, the CDR3 is TGCGCCAGCAGGGGAAACCTAGGGGGCACTGAAGCTTTCTTT. Translation gives CASRGNLGGTEAFF.

This chain uses TRBV5-5 with TRBJ1-1; D is undetermined. V lost 0 bases to trimming and J lost 1 base, with 10 bases between them. The CDR3 sequence is 15 residues long. Germline values: CDR1 SGHKS, CDR2 YYEKEE (reference sequence). The CDR3 DNA sequence: TGTGCCAGCAGCTTGGTTCCGGAGGGGAACACTGAAGCTTTCTTT. It is translated as CASSLVPEGNTEAFF.

V usage is TRBV7-3 and J usage is TRBJ1-1, with TRBD1 matching over 7 bases. This CDR3 is 16 amino acids long. Germline V gives CDR1 SGHTA, CDR2 FQGTGA. J gave up 1 base and V 5 bases, and 10 bases lay outside the gene matches. The CDR3 bases are TGTGCCAGCAGCCCTACCCAACAGGGGAAGAACACTGAAGCTTTCTTT. Its translation is CASSPTQQGKNTEAFF. The full variable domain, rest sourced from reference TRBV7-3 and TRBJ1-1, is GAGVSQTPSNKVTEKGKYVELRCDPISGHTALYWYRQSLGQGPEFLIYFQGTGAADDSGLPNDRFFAVRPEGSVSTLKIQRTERGDSAVYLCASSPTQQGKNTEAFFGQGTRLTVV.

The chain combines TRBV5-1 with TRBJ2-3, with TRBD1 matching 8 bases. V lost 0 bases to trimming and J lost 5 bases; unmatched junction nucleotides: 8. The CDR3 covers 16 residues. Germline V gene lookup returns CDR1 SGHRS and CDR2 YFSETQ. CDR3 amino acids: CASSLVVTQGEDTQYF. DNA of the CDR3: TGCGCCAGCAGCTTGGTGGTGACACAGGGGGAAGATACGCAGTATTTT.

The V gene is TRBV4-2, the J gene TRBJ2-7; maybe TRBD2 (5 bases). CDR3 length equals 16 residues. Between the trimmed V and J ends, which lost 0 bases and 3 bases, there was a span of 15 bases. Per the germline V gene, CDR1 is LGHNA and CDR2 is YNFKEQ. Here the CDR3 reads CASSQDLGAGFYEQYF. Here the CDR3 DNA reads TGTGCCAGCAGCCAAGATCTGGGAGCAGGTTTCTACGAGCAGTACTTC.